Presented here are 9 T cell receptor beta chains from one specimen sequenced in a study of cytomegalovirus exposure and HLA in healthy donors. PCR used 60 Vbeta primers and 13 Jbeta primers. Libraries were prepared by immunoSEQ multiplex PCR; TCRdb keeps only in-frame clonotypes and omits some of them. The sample records more than 95,000 clones, 55% to 75% being singletons. The sample comprised PBMCs. The receptor set was obtained from a man aged 60 to 69 in good health and CMV-seronegative.

This clone was observed a handful of times. The chain recombines TRBV6-1 with TRBJ2-7; D is uncertain. The CDR3 has 15 residues. Germline V gene data show CDR1 as MNHNS and CDR2 as SASEGT. V lost 4 bases and J lost 3, with 16 bases in between. DNA of the CDR3: TGTGCCAGCAGTGCCCCCTTTGACTCGCTCTACGAGCAGTACTTC. Translated, it gives CASSAPFDSLYEQYF.

The chain joins TRBV5-1 to TRBJ1-4; possible D gene TRBD1, 6 bases. Trimming shortened V by 1 base and J by 10 bases, and 17 bases separated the two germline ends. Looked up from germline, CDR1 is SGHRS and CDR2 is YFSETQ. There are 15 residues in the CDR3. DNA for the CDR3: TGCGCCAGCAGCTTGCAAGGGGGACCGCAGGGAAAACTGTTTTTT. This sequence encodes CASSLQGGPQGKLFF.

This clone was counted between two and nine times. This chain's CDR3 is CASSLYGGNTEAFF. The CDR3 DNA follows: TGCGCCAGCAGCTTGTACGGAGGGAACACTGAAGCTTTCTTT. J is TRBJ1-1 and V is TRBV5-1, with D unresolved. The CDR3 is made up of 14 amino acids. Per germline, CDR1 SGHRS and CDR2 YFSETQ. V lost 1 base and J 1 base, leaving 8 bases between the germline ends.

The rearrangement links TRBV11-2 to TRBJ2-7; the D gene is possibly TRBD2 (6 bases). The CDR3 has 16 residues. V lost 0 bases to trimming and J lost 2 bases, with 14 bases between them. The germline V gene encodes CDR1 SGHAT and CDR2 FQNNGV. The CDR3 spells CASSLDSGGTAYEQYF. The CDR3 DNA reads as TGTGCCAGCAGCTTAGATTCGGGCGGGACCGCCTACGAGCAGTACTTC.

This clone was counted only a few times. This chain's CDR3 is CASSLAGRTNTGELFF. The DNA of the CDR3 is TGTGCCAGCAGCTTAGCGGGGCGAACGAACACCGGGGAGCTGTTTTTT. The J gene is TRBJ2-2, the V gene TRBV7-9; D is perhaps TRBD1 (5 bases). CDR3 length: 16 residues. Trimming pared 0 bases from V and 0 bases from J, leaving 8 bases between. The V gene's germline CDR1 is SEHNR and CDR2 FQNEAQ (reference sequence).

The chain carries TRBV7-3 and TRBJ1-2; 9 bases agree with TRBD1. The CDR3 sequence is 15 residues long. Germline assignment: CDR1 SGHTA and CDR2 FQGTGA. With 5 bases clipped from V and 2 bases from J, the junction kept 6 bases outside the gene matches. As DNA, the CDR3 is TGTGCCAGCAGCCCTACGGGACAGGGAAACTATGGCTACACCTTC. This gives the protein CASSPTGQGNYGYTF. Filled out from reference TRBV7-3 and TRBJ1-2, the complete variable domain reads GAGVSQTPSNKVTEKGKYVELRCDPISGHTALYWYRQSLGQGPEFLIYFQGTGAADDSGLPNDRFFAVRPEGSVSTLKIQRTERGDSAVYLCASSPTGQGNYGYTFGSGTRLTVV.

This chain connects TRBV15 to TRBJ2-3; 8 nucleotides align to TRBD2. Unmatched junction bases numbered 9, after V lost 6 bases and J lost 4 bases. The CDR3 has 15 residues. Germline CDR1 LNHNV, CDR2 YYDKDF (reference sequence). The CDR3 loop reads CATRLPGGTSDTQYF. CDR3 DNA sequence: TGTGCCACCAGACTACCGGGAGGGACCTCAGATACGCAGTATTTT. Based on the CDR3 plus reference TRBV15 and TRBJ2-3, the full variable domain is DAMVIQNPRYQVTQFGKPVTLSCSQTLNHNVMYWYQQKSSQAPKLLFHYYDKDFNNEADTPDNFQSRRPNTSFCFLDIRSPGLGDTAMYLCATRLPGGTSDTQYFGPGTRLTVL.

About this clone: Compared with germline, one end of the junction differs, possibly owing to a read error. The J gene is TRBJ1-2, the V gene TRBV5-6; TRBD1 agrees at 11 bases. The CDR3 has 13 amino acids. Germline V lookup: CDR1 SGHDT, CDR2 YYEEEE. CDR3 region: CASSLGQGARYAF. In DNA form, the CDR3 reads TGTGCCAGCAGCTTAGGACAGGGGGCGAGGTACGCCTTC.

The CDR3 sequence is CASSLGGWSSYNEQFF. The CDR3 DNA reads as TGTGCCAGCTCACTGGGCGGGTGGAGTTCCTACAATGAGCAGTTCTTC. The rearrangement joins TRBV18 to TRBJ2-1; maybe TRBD2 (5 bases). Germline CDR1 reads KGHSH; CDR2 reads LQKENI. The CDR3 runs 16 residues. Between the trimmed V and J ends, which lost 4 bases and 1 base, there was a span of 14 bases.